Listed below are T cell receptor beta chains from one sample, sequenced in a study of blood T cell repertoires in COVID-19. The method was immunoSEQ multiplex PCR; TCRdb's version includes in-frame clones alone and lacks a portion of them. This repertoire shows 200,000 to 250,000 clones, approximately 90% found once; its top ten account for less than 3.5%. What was sequenced was peripheral blood. The receptor set was obtained from a man under 40 with COVID-19, enrolled during active disease. Both conserved end residues are part of each CDR3. Fields, in order: clone size, D gene, J gene, V gene, CDR3 protein, CDR3 DNA. A D gene is named only where the DNA matches it firmly. Clone size is stated in some rows and not others, as once, few, many or a class when expanded.

clone_size: -; d_call: -; j_call: TRBJ1-5; v_call: TRBV12-3/TRBV12-4; cdr3_aa: CASSLRKRRPQHF; cdr3_nt: TGTGCCAGCAGTTTGAGAAAGCGTAGGCCCCAGCATTTT
clone_size: -; d_call: -; j_call: TRBJ1-2; v_call: TRBV3-1/TRBV3-2; cdr3_aa: CASSRNYGTNPNYGYTF; cdr3_nt: TGTGCCAGCAGCCGGAACTACGGGACAAACCCTAACTATGGCTACACCTTC
clone_size: -; d_call: TRBD2; j_call: TRBJ2-3; v_call: TRBV6-5; cdr3_aa: CASSMGLAGSDTQYF; cdr3_nt: TGTGCCAGCAGTATGGGACTAGCGGGGTCAGATACGCAGTATTTT
clone_size: -; d_call: -; j_call: TRBJ1-2; v_call: TRBV4-1; cdr3_aa: CASSQGRGHTF; cdr3_nt: TGCGCCAGCAGCCAAGGCAGGGGTCACACCTTC
clone_size: -; d_call: TRBD1; j_call: TRBJ2-7; v_call: TRBV28; cdr3_aa: CASSGQGKEQYF; cdr3_nt: TGTGCCAGCAGTGGACAGGGTAAAGAGCAGTACTTC
clone_size: -; d_call: TRBD1; j_call: TRBJ1-1; v_call: TRBV13; cdr3_aa: CASTRYGTANTEAFF; cdr3_nt: TGTGCCAGCACCAGATACGGGACAGCCAACACTGAAGCTTTCTTT
clone_size: few; d_call: TRBD2; j_call: TRBJ2-7; v_call: TRBV6-5; cdr3_aa: CASRSGLAGGEQYF; cdr3_nt: TGTGCCAGCCGGAGTGGACTAGCGGGAGGGGAGCAGTACTTC
clone_size: -; d_call: TRBD2; j_call: TRBJ2-5; v_call: TRBV2; cdr3_aa: CASSEGLAGGPRETQYF; cdr3_nt: TGTGCCAGCAGTGAGGGACTAGCGGGGGGGCCCCGGGAGACCCAGTACTTC
clone_size: -; d_call: -; j_call: TRBJ1-4; v_call: TRBV18; cdr3_aa: CASSPPQATNEKLFF; cdr3_nt: TGTGCCAGCTCACCACCACAAGCAACTAATGAAAAACTGTTTTTT
clone_size: -; d_call: -; j_call: TRBJ2-5; v_call: TRBV19; cdr3_aa: CASSKGVQETQYF; cdr3_nt: TGTGCCAGTAGTAAGGGGGTCCAAGAGACCCAGTACTTC